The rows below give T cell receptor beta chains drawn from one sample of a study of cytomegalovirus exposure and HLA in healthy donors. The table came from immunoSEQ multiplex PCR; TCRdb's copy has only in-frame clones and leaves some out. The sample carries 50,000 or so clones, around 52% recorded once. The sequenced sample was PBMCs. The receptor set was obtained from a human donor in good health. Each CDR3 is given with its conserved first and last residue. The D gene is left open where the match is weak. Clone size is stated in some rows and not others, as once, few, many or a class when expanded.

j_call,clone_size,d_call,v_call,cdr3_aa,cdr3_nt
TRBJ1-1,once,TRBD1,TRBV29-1,CSVEGTGVRNTEAFF,TGCAGCGTTGAAGGCACAGGGGTTCGGAACACTGAAGCTTTCTTT
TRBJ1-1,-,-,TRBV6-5,CASRGGNSGSTEAFF,TGTGCCAGCAGGGGGGGGAATTCCGGCTCCACTGAAGCTTTCTTT
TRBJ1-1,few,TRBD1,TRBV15,CATSRLHRGPLSEAFF,TGTGCCACCAGCAGATTGCACAGGGGCCCTCTTTCGGAAGCTTTCTTT
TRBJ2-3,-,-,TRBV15,CATGFAGTDTQYF,TGTGCCACGGGTTTTGCGGGGACAGATACGCAGTATTTT
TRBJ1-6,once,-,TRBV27,CASSKTRVSYNSPLHF,TGTGCCAGCAGCAAGACCAGGGTATCCTATAATTCACCCCTCCACTTT
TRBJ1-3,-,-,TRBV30,CALDSSGNTIYF,TGTGCCTTGGACAGCTCTGGAAACACCATATATTTT
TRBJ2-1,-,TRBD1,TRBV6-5,CASSYPTGFEQFF,TGTGCCAGCAGTTACCCGACAGGGTTTGAGCAGTTCTTC
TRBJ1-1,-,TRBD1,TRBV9,CASSLRQGHTEAFF,TGTGCCAGCAGCCTTCGACAGGGCCACACTGAAGCTTTCTTT
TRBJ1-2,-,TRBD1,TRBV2,CASRARDRELYGYTF,TGTGCCAGCAGGGCCCGGGACAGGGAGTTATATGGCTACACCTTC
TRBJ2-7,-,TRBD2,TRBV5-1,CASSLEVSGGGGVYEQYF,TGCGCCAGCAGCTTGGAGGTTAGCGGGGGGGGCGGCGTCTACGAGCAGTACTTC
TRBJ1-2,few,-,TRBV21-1,CASSRAGPSALDYGYPF,TGTGCCAGCAGCAGGGCCGGGCCCTCCGCCCTGGACTATGGCTACCCCTTC
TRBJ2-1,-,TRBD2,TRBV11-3,CASSRQPLAGADEQFF,TGTGCCAGCAGCCGACAGCCGCTAGCGGGGGCGGATGAGCAGTTCTTC
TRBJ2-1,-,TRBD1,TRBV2,CASMTGTGEFNEQFF,TGTGCCAGCATGACCGGGACAGGGGAATTCAATGAGCAGTTCTTC
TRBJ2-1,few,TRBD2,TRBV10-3,CAISESNGRGVNNEQFF,TGTGCCATCAGTGAGTCGAATGGGCGGGGGGTGAACAATGAGCAGTTCTTC
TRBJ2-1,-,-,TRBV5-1,CASSFGQSYNEQFF,TGCGCCAGCAGCTTTGGGCAGTCCTACAATGAGCAGTTCTTC
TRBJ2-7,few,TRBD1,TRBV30,CAWGQVTYEQYF,TGTGCCTGGGGACAGGTAACCTACGAGCAGTACTTC
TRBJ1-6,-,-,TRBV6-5,CASSSSGSQGHSPLHF,TGTGCCAGCAGTTCCTCCGGGTCCCAGGGTCATTCACCCCTCCACTTT
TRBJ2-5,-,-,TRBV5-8,CASSLGGSGPQETQYF,TGTGCCAGCAGCTTAGGCGGGTCGGGTCCTCAAGAGACCCAGTACTTC
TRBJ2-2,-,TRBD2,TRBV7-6,CASSSSGGLGELFF,TGTGCCAGCAGCTCTAGCGGGGGGCTCGGGGAGCTGTTTTTT
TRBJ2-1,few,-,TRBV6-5,CASSLQGYSYNEQFF,TGTGCCAGCAGTTTGCAGGGGTACTCCTACAATGAGCAGTTCTTC
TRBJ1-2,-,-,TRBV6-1,CASSGQGYGGYTF,TGTGCCAGCAGCGGTCAGGGTTACGGTGGCTACACCTTC
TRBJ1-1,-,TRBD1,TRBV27,CASSQPGQGNTEAFF,TGTGCCAGCAGTCAGCCGGGACAGGGGAACACTGAAGCTTTCTTT
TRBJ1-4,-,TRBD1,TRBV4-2,CASSQTGGNNEKLFF,TGTGCCAGCAGTCAAACAGGGGGTAACAATGAAAAACTGTTTTTT
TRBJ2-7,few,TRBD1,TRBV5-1,CASSITGTGSEQYF,TGCGCCAGCAGTATCACCGGGACAGGGAGCGAGCAGTACTTC
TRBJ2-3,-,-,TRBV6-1,CASSGGSPDTQYF,TGTGCCAGCAGCGGGGGTAGCCCAGATACGCAGTATTTT
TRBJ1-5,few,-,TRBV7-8,CASSRLENQPQHF,TGTGCCAGCAGCCGACTGGAGAATCAGCCCCAGCATTTT
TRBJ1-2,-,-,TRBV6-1,CASSEARGDGYTF,TGTGCCAGCAGTGAAGCGAGAGGAGATGGCTACACCTTC
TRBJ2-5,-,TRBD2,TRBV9,CASSVNTGGGTETQYF,TGTGCCAGCAGCGTAAACACCGGCGGGGGGACGGAGACCCAGTACTTC
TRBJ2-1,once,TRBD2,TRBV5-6,CASSHGTSGGHNEQFF,TGTGCCAGCAGCCACGGAACTAGCGGGGGACACAATGAGCAGTTCTTC
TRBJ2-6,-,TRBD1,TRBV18,CASSPRTGGSGANVLTF,TGTGCCAGCTCACCAAGGACAGGGGGCTCTGGGGCCAACGTCCTGACTTTC
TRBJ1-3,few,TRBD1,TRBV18,CASSLTGASGNTIYF,TGTGCCAGCTCACTAACAGGGGCGTCTGGAAACACCATATATTTT
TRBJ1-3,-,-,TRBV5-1,CASSGEYGNTIYF,TGCGCCAGCAGCGGGGAGTATGGAAACACCATATATTTT
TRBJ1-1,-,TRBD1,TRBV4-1,CASSQDLQGRTEAFF,TGCGCCAGCAGCCAAGATTTACAGGGGAGGACTGAAGCTTTCTTT
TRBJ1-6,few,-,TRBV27,CASSWSTINSYNSPLHF,TGTGCCAGCAGTTGGTCAACTATCAACTCCTATAATTCACCCCTCCACTTT
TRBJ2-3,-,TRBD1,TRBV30,CAWSLGTGGLGDTQYF,TGTGCCTGGAGTCTAGGGACAGGGGGCTTGGGAGATACGCAGTATTTT
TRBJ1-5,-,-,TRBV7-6,CASSLDQGTQPQHF,TGTGCCAGCAGCTTAGATCAGGGAACTCAGCCCCAGCATTTT
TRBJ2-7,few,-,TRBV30,CAWRDWRDLPYEQYF,TGTGCCTGGAGGGATTGGCGGGATCTTCCCTACGAGCAGTACTTC
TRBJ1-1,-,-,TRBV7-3,CASSFNGLTEAFF,TGTGCCAGCAGCTTCAACGGACTCACTGAAGCTTTCTTT
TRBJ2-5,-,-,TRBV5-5,CASSLSPRRSGRQETQYF,TGTGCCAGCAGCTTGTCACCCCGCCGGTCGGGGAGACAAGAGACCCAGTACTTC
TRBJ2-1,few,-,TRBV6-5,CASSYGGLPYNEQFF,TGTGCCAGCAGTTACGGCGGGCTCCCTTACAATGAGCAGTTCTTC
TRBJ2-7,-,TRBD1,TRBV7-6,CASSPGQGAYEQYF,TGTGCCAGCAGCCCGGGACAGGGGGCCTACGAGCAGTACTTC